This record covers a single T cell receptor beta chain. What it binds is not known. The data are from a study of cytomegalovirus exposure and HLA in healthy donors. Study observations and caveats: The authors judged a highly shared variant cluster likely a sequencing artifact.

J gave up 2 bases and V 6 bases, and 8 bases lay outside the gene matches. This CDR3 has 15 residues. Per germline, CDR1 SGHVS and CDR2 FNYEAQ. Primers: 60 Vbeta forward and 13 Jbeta reverse. This table comes from immunoSEQ multiplex PCR, and its TCRdb copy is limited to in-frame clones, with some not included. The data contain 150,000 to 250,000 clones, around 80% of them singletons. The chain carries TRBV7-6 and TRBJ2-3, with 7 bases aligning to TRBD2. Sequenced sample: PBMCs. The sequence derives from a woman aged 25 to 39 in good health and CMV-seropositive. The CDR3 nucleotides read TGTGCCAGCAGGGGATCCGGGGGGTTCACAGATACGCAGTATTTT. Its protein product is CASRGSGGFTDTQYF.